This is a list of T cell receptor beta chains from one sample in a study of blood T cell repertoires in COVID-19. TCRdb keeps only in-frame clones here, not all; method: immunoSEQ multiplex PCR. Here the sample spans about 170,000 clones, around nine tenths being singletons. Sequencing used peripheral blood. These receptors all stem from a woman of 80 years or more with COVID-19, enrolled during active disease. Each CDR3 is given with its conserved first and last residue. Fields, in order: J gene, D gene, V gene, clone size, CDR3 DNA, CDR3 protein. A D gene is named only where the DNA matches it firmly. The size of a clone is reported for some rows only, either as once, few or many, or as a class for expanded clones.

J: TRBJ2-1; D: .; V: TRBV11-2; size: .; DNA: TGTGCCAGCAGCCCCCTATCACCGGGAGTCCGTTTCAATGAGCAGTTCTTC; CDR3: CASSPLSPGVRFNEQFF
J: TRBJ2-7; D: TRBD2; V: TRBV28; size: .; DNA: TGTGCCAGCCAGCTAGCGGGGGCCACCTACGAGCAGTACTTC; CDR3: CASQLAGATYEQYF
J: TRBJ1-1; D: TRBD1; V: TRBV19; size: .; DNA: TGTGCCAGTAGTGGCGACAGGGTCCGTTTGAACACTGAAGCTTTCTTT; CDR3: CASSGDRVRLNTEAFF
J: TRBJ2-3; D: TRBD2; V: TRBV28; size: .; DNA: TGTGCCAGCAGTTCAACCCCCGGGACTAGCGGGAGGGTTCTCTGGAACACAGATACGCAGTATTTT; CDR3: CASSSTPGTSGRVLWNTDTQYF
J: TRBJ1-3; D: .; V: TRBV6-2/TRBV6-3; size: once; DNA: TGTGCCAGCAGTTACTCGGTCGACAGGACTGGAAACACCATATATTTT; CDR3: CASSYSVDRTGNTIYF
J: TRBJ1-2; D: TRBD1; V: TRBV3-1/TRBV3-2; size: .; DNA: TGTGCCAGCAGCCCCTTCGGGACAGGGGGCAACTATGGCTACACCTTC; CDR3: CASSPFGTGGNYGYTF
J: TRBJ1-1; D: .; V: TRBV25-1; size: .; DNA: TGTGCCAGCAGTGGGACAGCGAACACTGAAGCTTTCTTT; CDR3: CASSGTANTEAFF
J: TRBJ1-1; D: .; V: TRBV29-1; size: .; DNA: TGCAGCGTTCAAAGGTCAGGGCCAGGTGAAGCTTTCTTT; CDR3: CSVQRSGPGEAFF
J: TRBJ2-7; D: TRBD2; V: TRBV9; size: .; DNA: TGTGCCAGCAGCGTAGCGGCTAGCGGGAGCTCCTACGAGCAGTACTTC; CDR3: CASSVAASGSSYEQYF
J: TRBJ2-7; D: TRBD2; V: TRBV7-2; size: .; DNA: TGTGCCAGCAGCTCTGTTGCGGGAGGGTCGTACGAGCAGTACTTC; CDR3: CASSSVAGGSYEQYF
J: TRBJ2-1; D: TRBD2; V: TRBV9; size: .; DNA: TGTGCCAGCAGCGTAGTAGCGGGAGTAACGAATGAGCAGTTCTTC; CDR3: CASSVVAGVTNEQFF
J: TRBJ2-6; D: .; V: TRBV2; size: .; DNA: TGTGCCAGCAGTGGAGGGACTGGGGCCAACGTCCTGACTTTC; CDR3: CASSGGTGANVLTF
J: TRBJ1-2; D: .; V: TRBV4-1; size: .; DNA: TGCGCCAGCAGCCATCCATTAACAGCCAGCTATGGCTACACCTTC; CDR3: CASSHPLTASYGYTF
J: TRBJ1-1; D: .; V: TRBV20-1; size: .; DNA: TGCAGTGCTAGAGATCGGGCTGAAGCTTTCTTT; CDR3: CSARDRAEAFF